This T cell receptor beta chain derives from a study of shared clonotypes between healthy human individuals. Overall study: The donors, two women and a few men, were aged 18 to 49.

This CDR3 is 13 amino acids long. V gave up 0 bases and J gave up 5 bases, with 10 bases separating them. In germline, CDR1 is GTSNPN, CDR2 SVGIG (reference sequence). The protocol was immunoSEQ multiplex PCR, while the TCRdb copy is restricted to in-frame clones and leaves out a portion. The repertoire includes about 560,000 clones, around three quarters of them detected once, and more than 10% sits in the top ten. The unsorted samples had approximately 90 million PBMCs used for genomic DNA. This TCR derives from a woman between 40 and 55 years old in good health. Some clones in this sample may be carry-over from other donors' samples. The sequenced sample was PBMCs. The gene calls are TRBV30 and TRBJ2-5; possibly TRBD2 for D (6 bases). CDR3 amino acids: CAWSVNRGETQYF. For the CDR3, the DNA is TGTGCCTGGAGTGTAAACCGGGGGGAGACCCAGTACTTC.